This is a list of T cell receptor beta chains from one sample in a study of control samples from healthy donors and cancer patients. The repertoire was sequenced with immunoSEQ multiplex PCR; TCRdb's copy has only in-frame clones and lacks some. The sample carries some 130,000 clones, about 90% recorded once. Material: PBMCs. Every receptor here comes from a man aged 45-65 years with head and neck cancer. Both conserved end residues are part of each CDR3. Each record gives: J gene, clone size, CDR3 length, V gene, D gene, CDR3 DNA, CDR3 protein. D genes are given only for firm matches. Rows give clone size only sometimes, using once, few, many, or a class for an expanded clone.

TRBJ1-2 many 14 TRBV5-8 . TGTGCCAGCAGCTTGAGGGCAACGGACTATGGCTACACCTTC CASSLRATDYGYTF
TRBJ1-3 . 11 TRBV5-5 . TGTGCCAGCAGCTTGCTCAACACCATATATTTT CASSLLNTIYF
TRBJ1-4 . 15 TRBV5-1 . TGCGCCAGCAGCAACAGGGCAGCAACTAATGAAAAACTGTTTTTT CASSNRAATNEKLFF
TRBJ2-3 . 16 TRBV7-9 TRBD2 TGTGCCAGCACCAAGACTAGCGGGAGTCCTGTAGATACGCAGTATTTT CASTKTSGSPVDTQYF
TRBJ1-1 . 11 TRBV27 . TGTGCCAGCGGGAGGAACACTGAAGCTTTCTTT CASGRNTEAFF
TRBJ2-4 once 14 TRBV19 . TGTGCCAGTAGTATTCTGGGAATGGAAAACATTCAGTACTTC CASSILGMENIQYF
TRBJ1-2 . 12 TRBV6-5 . TGTGCCAGCAGTTACGCGGGGTATGGCTACACCTTC CASSYAGYGYTF
TRBJ1-4 . 15 TRBV19 TRBD1 TGTGCCAGTAGTGACGGACAGGGTCGAGGTGAAAAACTGTTTTTT CASSDGQGRGEKLFF
TRBJ2-7 once 16 TRBV19 . TGTGCCAGTAGTAGGACCGTCGGCCTATCCTCCTACGAGCAGTGCTTC CASSRTVGLSSYEQCF
TRBJ1-1 . 13 TRBV6-6 . TGTGCCAGCAGCATGGACACCCGAGCTGAAGCTTTCTTT CASSMDTRAEAFF
TRBJ2-7 few 15 TRBV6-5 . TGTGCCAGCAGTCCTGTTGGTCAAAGCTCCTACGAGCAGTACTTC CASSPVGQSSYEQYF